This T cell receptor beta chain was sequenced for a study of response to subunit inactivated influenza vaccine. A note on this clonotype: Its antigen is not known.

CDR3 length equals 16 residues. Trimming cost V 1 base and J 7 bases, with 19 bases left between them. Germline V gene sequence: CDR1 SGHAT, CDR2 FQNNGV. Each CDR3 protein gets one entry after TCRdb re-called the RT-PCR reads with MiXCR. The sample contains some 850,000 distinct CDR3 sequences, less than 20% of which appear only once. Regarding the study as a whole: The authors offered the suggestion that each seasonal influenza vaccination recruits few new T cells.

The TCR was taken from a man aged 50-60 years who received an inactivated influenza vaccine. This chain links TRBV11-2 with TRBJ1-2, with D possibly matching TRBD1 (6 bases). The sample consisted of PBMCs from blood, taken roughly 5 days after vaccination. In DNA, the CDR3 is TGTGCCAGCAGCTTAGGATCCCAGATCAGGGGCCGTGGCTACACCTTC. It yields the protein CASSLGSQIRGRGYTF.